This T cell receptor beta chain appears in the sequencing data of a study of CD8 T cells in ankylosing spondylitis. Study results and limitations: Several highly homologous variants made up a TCR beta motif, and this motif appeared characteristic of ankylosing spondylitis blood. Matched ankylosing spondylitis synovial fluid reportedly showed significant enrichment of disease-linked clones.

MiXCR, run by TCRdb on the 5' RACE reads, gives a single entry per CDR3 protein. The table records over 600,000 distinct CDR3 sequences, roughly 19% of them present only once. Trimming removed 6 bases at V and 0 bases at J, with 11 bases between. The CDR3 is 15 amino acids. Turning to this clonotype: What it recognizes is unknown.

V usage is TRBV12-3 or TRBV12-4 and J usage is TRBJ2-2, with D unresolved. Sequenced sample: blood, either unsorted or a sorted T cell fraction (not recorded which). The sequence was obtained from a male donor with ankylosing spondylitis. The chain's CDR3 is CASRYMEPNTGELFF. The CDR3 nucleotides are TGTGCCAGCAGATACATGGAACCGAACACCGGGGAGCTGTTTTTT.